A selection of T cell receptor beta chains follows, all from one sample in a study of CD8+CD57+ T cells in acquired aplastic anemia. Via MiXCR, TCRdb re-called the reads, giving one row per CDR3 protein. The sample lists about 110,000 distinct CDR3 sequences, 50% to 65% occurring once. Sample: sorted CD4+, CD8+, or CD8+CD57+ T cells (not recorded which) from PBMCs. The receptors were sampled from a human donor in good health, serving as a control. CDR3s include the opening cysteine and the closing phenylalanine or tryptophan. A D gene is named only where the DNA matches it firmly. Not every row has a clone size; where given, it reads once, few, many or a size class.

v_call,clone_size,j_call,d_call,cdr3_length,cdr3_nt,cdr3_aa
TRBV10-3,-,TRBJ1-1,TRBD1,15,TGTGCCATCACCCAGGACAGGGGGGTGAACACTGAAGCTTTCTTT,CAITQDRGVNTEAFF
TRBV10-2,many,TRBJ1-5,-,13,TGCGCCAGCGGGCCCAGTAGCAATCAGCCCCAGCATTTT,CASGPSSNQPQHF
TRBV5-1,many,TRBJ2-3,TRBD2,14,TGCGCCAGCAGCGCACGGGGGGGGACAAATACGCAGTATTTT,CASSARGGTNTQYF
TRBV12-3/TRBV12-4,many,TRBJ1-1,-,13,TGTGCCAGCAGTTTCCTCATGAACACTGAAGCTTTCTTT,CASSFLMNTEAFF
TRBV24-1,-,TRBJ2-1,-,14,TGTGCCACCAGTGATTCCATGAAGTTCAATGGGCAGTTCTTC,CATSDSMKFNGQFF
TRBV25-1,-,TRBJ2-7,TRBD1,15,TGTGCCAGCAGTGGGGGGACAGGGGCAACCTACGAGCAGTACTTC,CASSGGTGATYEQYF
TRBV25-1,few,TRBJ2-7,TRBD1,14,TGTGCCAGCAGGGACAGGGGGCTAGCCTACGAGCAGTACTTC,CASRDRGLAYEQYF
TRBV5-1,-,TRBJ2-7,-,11,TGCGCCAGCAGGGCGGGTATCGAGCAGTACTTC,CASRAGIEQYF
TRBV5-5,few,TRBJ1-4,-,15,TGTGCCAGCAGCTCCCGAGGGGGAACTAATGAAAAACTGTTTTTT,CASSSRGGTNEKLFF
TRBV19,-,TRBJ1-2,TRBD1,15,TGTGCCAGTAGTGACCTAGACAGGGGAGGAATAGGCTACACCTTC,CASSDLDRGGIGYTF
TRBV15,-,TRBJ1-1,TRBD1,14,TGTGCCACCAGCTGGGACAGACACACCACTGAAGCTTTCTTT,CATSWDRHTTEAFF
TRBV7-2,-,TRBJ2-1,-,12,TGTGCCAGCAGCGCCAGGGTGAATGAGCAGTTCTTC,CASSARVNEQFF
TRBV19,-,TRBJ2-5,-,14,TGTGCCAGTTCCACCCAGGGTTGGCAAGAGACCCAGTACTTC,CASSTQGWQETQYF
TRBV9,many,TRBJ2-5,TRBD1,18,TGTGCCAGCAGCGCACTTGATATAGGGACAGGAGAAGGGGAGACCCAGTACTTC,CASSALDIGTGEGETQYF
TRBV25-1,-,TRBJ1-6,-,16,TGTGCCAGCAGTGAATGGGCAGGGCAAAATGGATCACCCCTCCACTTT,CASSEWAGQNGSPLHF
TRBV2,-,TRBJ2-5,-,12,TGTGCCAGCAGTCGCCAGGACGGGACCCAGTACTTC,CASSRQDGTQYF
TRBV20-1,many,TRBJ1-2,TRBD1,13,TGCAGTGCTAGCGGACAGGGGGCGGGTGGCTACACCTTC,CSASGQGAGGYTF